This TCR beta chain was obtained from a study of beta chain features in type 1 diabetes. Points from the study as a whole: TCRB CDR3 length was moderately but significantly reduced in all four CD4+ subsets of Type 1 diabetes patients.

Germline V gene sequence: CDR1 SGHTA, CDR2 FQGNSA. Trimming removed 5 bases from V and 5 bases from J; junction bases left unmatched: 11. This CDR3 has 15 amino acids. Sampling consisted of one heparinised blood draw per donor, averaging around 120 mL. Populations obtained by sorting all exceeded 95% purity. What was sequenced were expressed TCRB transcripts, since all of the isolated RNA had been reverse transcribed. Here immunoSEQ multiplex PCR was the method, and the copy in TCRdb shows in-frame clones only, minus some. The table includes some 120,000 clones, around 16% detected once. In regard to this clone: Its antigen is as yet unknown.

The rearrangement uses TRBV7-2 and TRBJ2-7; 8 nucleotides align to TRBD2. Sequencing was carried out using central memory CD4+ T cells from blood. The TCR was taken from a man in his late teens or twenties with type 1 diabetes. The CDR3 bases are TGTGCCAGCAGCCCCCGGGGGGGGCGCTTTCACGAGCAGTACTTC. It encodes CASSPRGGRFHEQYF.